The rows below give T cell receptor beta chains drawn from one sample of a study of response to subunit inactivated influenza vaccine. A single record per CDR3 protein comes from TCRdb applying MiXCR to the RT-PCR reads. This sample carries 450,000 to 600,000 distinct CDR3 sequences, 15% to 20% of them seen once, and the ten largest clones take around 3%. The material was CD4+ T cells sorted from PBMCs, obtained 23 to 25 months after vaccination. These receptors all come from a man aged 45-69 years who received an inactivated influenza vaccine. Each CDR3 is given with its conserved first and last residue. A D gene is named only where the DNA matches it firmly. Clone size is stated in some rows and not others, as once, few, many or a class when expanded.

V gene: TRBV6-2/TRBV6-3
J gene: TRBJ2-1
D gene: TRBD1
clone size: few
CDR3 DNA: TGTGCCAGCAGAACCGACAGGGTTTCGGTCTCCTACAATGAGCAGTTCTTC
CDR3 protein: CASRTDRVSVSYNEQFF

V gene: TRBV29-1
J gene: TRBJ1-5
D gene: TRBD1
clone size: NA
CDR3 DNA: TGCAGCGTCAGGACAGGGAACCATCAGCCCCAGCATTTT
CDR3 protein: CSVRTGNHQPQHF

V gene: TRBV20-1
J gene: TRBJ2-1
D gene: NA
clone size: many
CDR3 DNA: TGCAGTGCTAGAGATCCATCCGGGGCGCAGAACTACAATGAGCAGTTCTTC
CDR3 protein: CSARDPSGAQNYNEQFF

V gene: TRBV5-6
J gene: TRBJ2-7
D gene: TRBD2
clone size: few
CDR3 DNA: TGTGCCAGCAGCTGGGGGGGAGAGTCCTACGAGCAGTACTTC
CDR3 protein: CASSWGGESYEQYF

V gene: TRBV6-2/TRBV6-3
J gene: TRBJ1-3
D gene: NA
clone size: few
CDR3 DNA: TGTGCCAGCACCCTGGGAATTCCGGCCTCTGGAAACACCATATATTTT
CDR3 protein: CASTLGIPASGNTIYF

V gene: TRBV4-2
J gene: TRBJ1-2
D gene: NA
clone size: NA
CDR3 DNA: TGTGCCAGCAGCCAAGAGGAAATTGGGAGTCATGGCTACACCTTC
CDR3 protein: CASSQEEIGSHGYTF

V gene: TRBV18
J gene: TRBJ1-5
D gene: NA
clone size: NA
CDR3 DNA: TGTGCCAGCTCACAAAGCGGACGGAATCAGCCCCAGCATTTT
CDR3 protein: CASSQSGRNQPQHF

V gene: TRBV18
J gene: TRBJ2-4
D gene: TRBD1
clone size: few
CDR3 DNA: TGTGCCAGCTCGCGTACAGGGGGCGAAGACATTCAGTACTTC
CDR3 protein: CASSRTGGEDIQYF

V gene: TRBV29-1
J gene: TRBJ2-3
D gene: TRBD2
clone size: few
CDR3 DNA: TGCAGCGTGGGACTAGCGAAAGATACGCAGTATTTT
CDR3 protein: CSVGLAKDTQYF

V gene: TRBV5-1
J gene: TRBJ1-4
D gene: NA
clone size: many
CDR3 DNA: TGCGCCAGCACCCGTGCAGGGGATCAATACGAAAAACTGTTTTTT
CDR3 protein: CASTRAGDQYEKLFF

V gene: TRBV6-5
J gene: TRBJ1-1
D gene: TRBD1
clone size: few
CDR3 DNA: TGTGCCAGCAGTTACGGGGGGACAGGGTTAGCTTTCTTT
CDR3 protein: CASSYGGTGLAFF

V gene: TRBV28
J gene: TRBJ1-2
D gene: NA
clone size: NA
CDR3 DNA: TGTGCCAGCAGTTTAACTCCAGGCGACTATGGCTACACCTTC
CDR3 protein: CASSLTPGDYGYTF

V gene: TRBV20-1
J gene: TRBJ1-4
D gene: TRBD1
clone size: NA
CDR3 DNA: TGCAGTGCTAGAGATGGGAGGACAGGAGGTGTTGAAAAACTGTTTTTT
CDR3 protein: CSARDGRTGGVEKLFF

V gene: TRBV12-3/TRBV12-4
J gene: TRBJ1-2
D gene: TRBD1
clone size: NA
CDR3 DNA: TGTGCCAGCAAAATCACAGGGGGCGACGGCTACACCTTC
CDR3 protein: CASKITGGDGYTF

V gene: TRBV19
J gene: TRBJ1-1
D gene: NA
clone size: many
CDR3 DNA: TGTGCCAGTACCGACACCCTACAGAGGCTAGGCACTGAAGCTTTCTTT
CDR3 protein: CASTDTLQRLGTEAFF

V gene: TRBV29-1
J gene: TRBJ2-7
D gene: TRBD1
clone size: few
CDR3 DNA: TGCAGCGTTGCGACAGGGCGACACGAGCAGTACTTC
CDR3 protein: CSVATGRHEQYF